This T cell receptor (beta chain) was documented in a study of T cell responses to AZD1222 COVID-19 vaccine. General observations from the study: Only five or six AZD1222 recipients were seropositive at baseline.

From germline, CDR1 is PRHDT and CDR2 FYEKMQ (reference sequence). Trimming cost V 3 bases and J 0 bases, with 12 bases left between them. The CDR3 loop spans 15 amino acids. Turning to this clone: Its specificity is unknown.

Some clones are missing from TCRdb's copy, which holds only in-frame ones; the method was immunoSEQ multiplex PCR. The sample has roughly 150,000 clones; 80% to 90% are singletons. The chain carries TRBV13 and TRBJ2-7; D may be TRBD2 (6 bases). The sequence came from an adult in good health. The source was peripheral blood, collected on day 0 of AZD1222 vaccination. The CDR3 nucleotides are TGTGCCAGCAGCTTTGGTGGGGGGAACTCCTACGAGCAGTACTTC. It specifies CASSFGGGNSYEQYF.